These T cell receptor beta chains were read from a single sample in a study of shared clonotypes between healthy human individuals. Produced via immunoSEQ multiplex PCR; TCRdb's table is partial and in-frame only. The sample yields some 2,000,000 clones, 95% seen once. The sample taken for sequencing was naive CD4+ T cells sorted from blood. The receptor set was obtained from a man between 18 and 35 years old in good health. Both conserved end residues are part of each CDR3. D genes are given only for firm matches. Clone size is given for some rows only: seen once, a few or many times, or a class if the clone is expanded.

J: TRBJ2-7
size: -
V: TRBV15
D: TRBD1
DNA: TGTGCCACCAGCAGAGAGGTGGGGACAGGGCGCTACGAGCAGTACTTC
CDR3: CATSREVGTGRYEQYF

J: TRBJ2-5
size: -
V: TRBV5-4
D: TRBD2
DNA: TGTGCCAGCAGCTGGACTAGCGGGGGACCACAAGAGACCCAGTACTTC
CDR3: CASSWTSGGPQETQYF

J: TRBJ1-1
size: -
V: TRBV7-6
D: -
DNA: TGTGCCAGCAGCCTTGACAGTAACACTGAAGCTTTCTTT
CDR3: CASSLDSNTEAFF

J: TRBJ1-5
size: -
V: TRBV5-6
D: -
DNA: TGTGCCAGCAGCTTGTTTTGGCAACATTCTGGGCAGCCCCAGCATTTT
CDR3: CASSLFWQHSGQPQHF

J: TRBJ1-4
size: once
V: TRBV19
D: -
DNA: TGTGCCAGTATACCTCCGGGACCGCGGCAAAAACTGTTTTTT
CDR3: CASIPPGPRQKLFF

J: TRBJ1-1
size: few
V: TRBV27
D: -
DNA: TGTGCCAGCAGTTTATCGAGGAACACTGAAGCTTTCTTT
CDR3: CASSLSRNTEAFF

J: TRBJ2-7
size: -
V: TRBV5-4
D: -
DNA: TGTGCCAGCAGCTTGGCAAAGTCTGGCCTCTACGAGCAGTACTTC
CDR3: CASSLAKSGLYEQYF

J: TRBJ2-7
size: -
V: TRBV11-2
D: -
DNA: TGTGCCAGCAGCGAACAGGGTTCTACCTACGAGCAGTACTTC
CDR3: CASSEQGSTYEQYF

J: TRBJ1-4
size: -
V: TRBV5-1
D: -
DNA: TGCGCCAGCAGCTTGGAGGGGGGAGGTGAAAAACTGTTTTTT
CDR3: CASSLEGGGEKLFF

J: TRBJ2-7
size: once
V: TRBV5-1
D: -
DNA: TGCGCCAGCAGCGAGGGGCCGGGACCGATCTCCTACGAGCAGTACTTC
CDR3: CASSEGPGPISYEQYF

J: TRBJ2-3
size: -
V: TRBV19
D: -
DNA: TGTGCCAGTAGTATAGGGGACGTCGTCACCGATACGCAGTATTTT
CDR3: CASSIGDVVTDTQYF

J: TRBJ2-5
size: -
V: TRBV10-1
D: TRBD2
DNA: TGCGCCAGCAGTGAGACTCTAGCGGGGGAAATTGAGACCCAGTACTTC
CDR3: CASSETLAGEIETQYF

J: TRBJ2-7
size: -
V: TRBV5-1
D: -
DNA: TGCGCCAGCAGCTTTATTGCGGGGGCTTCCTACGAGCAGTACTTC
CDR3: CASSFIAGASYEQYF

J: TRBJ2-7
size: once
V: TRBV20-1
D: -
DNA: TGCAGTGCCCAGGGGAGCGAGCAGTACTTC
CDR3: CSAQGSEQYF

J: TRBJ1-1
size: few
V: TRBV20-1
D: -
DNA: TGCAGTGCTAGAGGAGAGGGTAACGCTTTCTTT
CDR3: CSARGEGNAFF

J: TRBJ1-6
size: -
V: TRBV5-1
D: -
DNA: TGCGCCAGCAGCTTGGTGGGTGACGGTAATTCACCCCTCCACTTT
CDR3: CASSLVGDGNSPLHF

J: TRBJ1-2
size: -
V: TRBV18
D: -
DNA: TGTGCCACCCAAACAGCCGGGGACTATGGCTACACCTTC
CDR3: CATQTAGDYGYTF

J: TRBJ2-7
size: -
V: TRBV18
D: TRBD1
DNA: TGTGCCAGCTCACCCACATCGGGACAGGGCCCCTACGAGCAGTACTTC
CDR3: CASSPTSGQGPYEQYF

J: TRBJ1-4
size: -
V: TRBV30
D: TRBD1
DNA: TGTGCCTGGAGTCCGTTGGGACAGGGTAATGAAAAACTGTTTTTT
CDR3: CAWSPLGQGNEKLFF

J: TRBJ1-2
size: -
V: TRBV9
D: -
DNA: TGTGCCAGCAGCGTTCCGGGTACCTATGGCTACACCTTC
CDR3: CASSVPGTYGYTF

J: TRBJ1-2
size: few
V: TRBV7-9
D: TRBD1
DNA: TGTGCCAGCAGCCCGGGACAGATCTATGGCTACACCTTC
CDR3: CASSPGQIYGYTF

J: TRBJ2-7
size: -
V: TRBV18
D: -
DNA: TGTGCCAGCTCACCTGGACACTACGAGCAGTACTTC
CDR3: CASSPGHYEQYF

J: TRBJ2-1
size: -
V: TRBV30
D: -
DNA: TGTGCCTGGAGCAATGGGGTATCCTACAATGAGCAGTTCTTC
CDR3: CAWSNGVSYNEQFF

J: TRBJ2-7
size: once
V: TRBV11-2
D: TRBD1
DNA: TGTGCCAGCAGCTTAGCCAGGGACAGGCCCACCTACGAGCAGTACTTC
CDR3: CASSLARDRPTYEQYF

J: TRBJ2-2
size: -
V: TRBV21-1
D: -
DNA: TGTGCCAGCAGCAAAGTTATGGACAGAGGCGGGGAGCTGTTTTTT
CDR3: CASSKVMDRGGELFF

J: TRBJ1-4
size: -
V: TRBV28
D: TRBD1
DNA: TGTGCCAGCAGTGCGGCCGACAGGGGGCCTGAAAAACTGTTTTTT
CDR3: CASSAADRGPEKLFF

J: TRBJ2-7
size: -
V: TRBV4-1
D: TRBD2
DNA: TGCGCCAGCAGCCCAACTCTAGCGGGGGGTAGCGAGCAGTACTTC
CDR3: CASSPTLAGGSEQYF

J: TRBJ1-6
size: few
V: TRBV7-9
D: -
DNA: TGTGCCAGCAGCCCTACCGGGCCCAGGGCGTCAAGTTCACCCCTCCACTTT
CDR3: CASSPTGPRASSSPLHF

J: TRBJ1-1
size: -
V: TRBV28
D: -
DNA: TGTGCCAGCAGTTTAGTAGGGTTTGAAGCTTTCTTT
CDR3: CASSLVGFEAFF

J: TRBJ2-7
size: -
V: TRBV6-5
D: TRBD2
DNA: TGTGCCAGCAGTTATGGTCCTAGCGGCTACGAGCAGTACTTC
CDR3: CASSYGPSGYEQYF

J: TRBJ2-1
size: -
V: TRBV5-1
D: -
DNA: TGCGCCAGCAGCGACGTATCCTACAATGAGCAGTTCTTC
CDR3: CASSDVSYNEQFF

J: TRBJ2-1
size: -
V: TRBV21-1
D: -
DNA: TGTGCCAGCACCCCGCTCCCTGGATACTCTAGCTCCTACAATGAGCAGTTCTTC
CDR3: CASTPLPGYSSSYNEQFF

J: TRBJ2-2
size: -
V: TRBV6-5
D: -
DNA: TGTGCCAGCACCTCCCCCCACGGGGCCGGGGAGCTGTTTTTT
CDR3: CASTSPHGAGELFF

J: TRBJ2-5
size: -
V: TRBV7-8
D: -
DNA: TGTGCCAGCAGCTTAGTAGGGAACCCCTCTAACTTC
CDR3: CASSLVGNPSNF

J: TRBJ2-2
size: -
V: TRBV23-1
D: -
DNA: TGCGCCAGCAGTCCTTTTAGTGGGGGGCGGAGGACCGGGGAGCTGTTTTTT
CDR3: CASSPFSGGRRTGELFF

J: TRBJ2-1
size: -
V: TRBV27
D: -
DNA: TGTGCCAGCATGCGGGGATACGTGGGCAGACTACAACCCTCCTACAATGAGCAGTTCTTC
CDR3: CASMRGYVGRLQPSYNEQFF

J: TRBJ2-7
size: -
V: TRBV7-2
D: -
DNA: TGTGCCAGCAGCTTAGGGGCTAGCCCTTCCTACGAGCAGTACTTC
CDR3: CASSLGASPSYEQYF

J: TRBJ2-7
size: -
V: TRBV7-2
D: TRBD1
DNA: TGTGCCAGCAGCTCAGCCCCGGGACAGGGGGGCGAGCAGTACTTC
CDR3: CASSSAPGQGGEQYF

J: TRBJ1-2
size: -
V: TRBV15
D: -
DNA: TGTGCCACCAGCAGAGGAGGGGGGGACTATGGCTACACCTTC
CDR3: CATSRGGGDYGYTF

J: TRBJ2-5
size: -
V: TRBV10-3
D: -
DNA: TGTGCCATCAGCCCTTCCGGCATAGGAAAAGAGACCCAGTACTTC
CDR3: CAISPSGIGKETQYF

J: TRBJ2-1
size: -
V: TRBV11-2
D: TRBD2
DNA: TGTGCCAGCAGGATTAGGGGTACTAGCGGGAGCTCCTACAATGAGCAGTTCTTC
CDR3: CASRIRGTSGSSYNEQFF

J: TRBJ1-2
size: -
V: TRBV5-1
D: -
DNA: TGCGCCAGCAGCTTATGGACAGACGAAGGGTATGGCTACACCTTC
CDR3: CASSLWTDEGYGYTF

J: TRBJ1-2
size: -
V: TRBV2
D: -
DNA: TGTGCCAGCAGTGTGTCGGGATGGGGCTACACCTTC
CDR3: CASSVSGWGYTF

J: TRBJ2-2
size: -
V: TRBV11-3
D: -
DNA: TGTGCCAGCAGCTACCAGGGGATCGGCACCGGGGAGCTGTTTTTT
CDR3: CASSYQGIGTGELFF

J: TRBJ2-2
size: -
V: TRBV5-1
D: TRBD2
DNA: TGCGCCAGCAGCTTGGGTCCACTAGCGGGAGACACCGGGGAGCTGTTTTTT
CDR3: CASSLGPLAGDTGELFF

J: TRBJ1-6
size: -
V: TRBV2
D: TRBD1
DNA: TGTGCCAGCACGGACAGGGAAAATTCACCCCTCCACTTT
CDR3: CASTDRENSPLHF

J: TRBJ1-1
size: -
V: TRBV5-1
D: -
DNA: TGCGCCAGCAGCTCCACCGGGCCGGGCGGCTCTGAAGCTTTCTTT
CDR3: CASSSTGPGGSEAFF

J: TRBJ1-2
size: -
V: TRBV6-1
D: TRBD1
DNA: TGTGCCAGCAGTGAACTTCCAGGGGGCAGCTATGGCTACACCTTC
CDR3: CASSELPGGSYGYTF

J: TRBJ1-4
size: once
V: TRBV9
D: -
DNA: TGTGCCAGCAGCGTGGGGGTAAATGAAAAACTGTTTTTT
CDR3: CASSVGVNEKLFF

J: TRBJ2-7
size: -
V: TRBV5-1
D: -
DNA: TGCGCCAGCAGCTTGGAGTCAGGGCTCAGCGAGCAGTACTTC
CDR3: CASSLESGLSEQYF

J: TRBJ2-2
size: -
V: TRBV6-5
D: TRBD2
DNA: TGTGCCAGTGGGGTGCTAGCGGCTTCCACCGGGGAGCTGTTTTTT
CDR3: CASGVLAASTGELFF

J: TRBJ2-1
size: -
V: TRBV5-6
D: -
DNA: TGTGCCAGCAGCTTGATCGTGCTAGTCTACAATGAGCAGTTCTTC
CDR3: CASSLIVLVYNEQFF

J: TRBJ2-5
size: -
V: TRBV5-1
D: -
DNA: TGCGCCAGCAGCATGCAGACTATCCAAGAGACCCAGTACTTC
CDR3: CASSMQTIQETQYF

J: TRBJ1-1
size: -
V: TRBV11-3
D: -
DNA: TGTGCCAGCAGCTTACAGGGCGTGAACACTGAAGCTTTCTTT
CDR3: CASSLQGVNTEAFF

J: TRBJ2-1
size: -
V: TRBV4-1
D: TRBD2
DNA: TGCGCCAGCAGCTTAAACAGCGGGGGACCCAGCTCCTACAATGAGCAGTTCTTC
CDR3: CASSLNSGGPSSYNEQFF

J: TRBJ2-7
size: -
V: TRBV5-6
D: -
DNA: TGTGCCAGCAGCTTGGACCCTAGCGCTAACTACGAGCAGTACTTC
CDR3: CASSLDPSANYEQYF

J: TRBJ1-2
size: -
V: TRBV5-6
D: TRBD1
DNA: TGTGCCAGCAGCTTGGATGAGGGGGCGGTCTATGGCTACACCTTC
CDR3: CASSLDEGAVYGYTF

J: TRBJ1-5
size: -
V: TRBV25-1
D: -
DNA: TGTGCCAGCAGTGACCGGGGCGGGCAGCCCCAGCATTTT
CDR3: CASSDRGGQPQHF

J: TRBJ1-6
size: -
V: TRBV11-2
D: -
DNA: TGTGCCAGCAGCGCCATCCGGGACCCTGAACCCCTCCACTTT
CDR3: CASSAIRDPEPLHF